These T cell receptor beta chains were read from a single sample in a study of T cells in Graves' hyperthyroidism and ophthalmopathy. Each CDR3 protein gets one entry after TCRdb re-called the multiplex PCR reads with MiXCR. The sample has a few hundred thousand distinct CDR3 sequences; 14% to 15% are singletons. Input material: blood. All receptors derive from a woman aged 30 to 39 with Graves' hyperthyroidism. CDR3s include the opening cysteine and the closing phenylalanine or tryptophan. The order of the fields is J gene, V gene, CDR3 protein.

TRBJ2-1	TRBV2	CATDRDRGGPGPNEQFF
TRBJ1-6	TRBV30	CAWSETGPNSPLHF
TRBJ2-7	TRBV4-1	CASSQELAGPYEQYF
TRBJ1-1	TRBV6-1	CASSEPGSAAEAFF
TRBJ2-5	TRBV20-1	CSARDPMSRLALETQYF
TRBJ2-7	TRBV25-1	CASSEYKGEAYEQCF
TRBJ1-1	TRBV7-2	CASSLVSTGKNTEAFF
TRBJ1-6	TRBV12-3/TRBV12-4	CASSLATGTNSPLHF
TRBJ2-5	TRBV20-1	CSAGDSDPQETQYF
TRBJ2-1	TRBV27	CASSLLGQGGDNEQFF
TRBJ1-4	TRBV30	CAWSVLTRVEKLFF
TRBJ2-7	TRBV5-1	CASSNQGLEQYF
TRBJ1-1	TRBV11-1	CASSQTRDNRNTEAFF
TRBJ2-1	TRBV15	CATSIPGYEQFF
TRBJ2-5	TRBV7-2	CASSGLWETQYF
TRBJ2-1	TRBV18	CASSPLREGSNEQFF
TRBJ1-5	TRBV2	CASKMGQEGQPQHF
TRBJ1-2	TRBV5-1	CASSLAGYGYTF
TRBJ2-6	TRBV5-1	CASSLVGAAGANVLTF
TRBJ2-2	TRBV6-1	CASRKTGGGITGELFF
TRBJ1-4	TRBV5-8	CASSSGQSTNEKLFF
TRBJ2-1	TRBV10-2	CASRGGGHNNEQFF
TRBJ1-2	TRBV29-1	CSVEDEGNYGYTF
TRBJ2-7	TRBV2	CASTWGASGSYEQYF
TRBJ2-1	TRBV7-2	CASSLARGNEQFF
TRBJ2-3	TRBV20-1	CSARRAGADTQYF
TRBJ2-4	TRBV9	CASSATGTSGRAGAKNIQYF